This T cell receptor beta chain comes out of a study of shared clonotypes between healthy human individuals. For the study at large: A donor's plate count was three for CD4 naive and three for CD4 memory; CD8 naive had two and CD8 memory one.

The naive CD8 population came from CD45RO-negative cells selected for CCR7, without terminally differentiated effector memory CD45RA+ cells. Comment on this clone: What it binds is not known.

The V gene's germline CDR1 is MNHEY and CDR2 SVGAGI. Trimming shortened V by 0 bases and J by 5 bases, and 17 bases separated the two germline ends. The CDR3 is made up of 16 amino acids. Study-level points and caveats: What naive subsets generally showed was a larger estimated richness than memory subsets showed. Relative to their counterparts shared across all four donors, non-shared clonotypes exhibited diminished generation probabilities.

Data came from immunoSEQ multiplex PCR; TCRdb stores just in-frame clones and leaves some out. The sample contains just over 2,000,000 clones, 85% to 95% of which appear only once. The sequence derives from a man aged 18 to 30 in good health. This chain connects TRBV6-5 to TRBJ2-7, with D tentatively TRBD2 (6 bases). The specimen was naive CD8+ T cells sorted from blood. The CDR3 loop reads CASSYSTGESDHEQYF. The DNA of the CDR3 is TGTGCCAGCAGTTACTCGACGGGGGAGAGCGACCACGAGCAGTACTTC.